A single T cell receptor (beta chain) is shown here with its context. What it binds is unknown. The sample is drawn from a study of T cell clones after liver transplantation. Study-wide context: TCRbeta sequencing after a pre-transplant mixed lymphocyte reaction identified graft-donor-reactive clones, later tracked in post-transplant blood.

The table came from immunoSEQ multiplex PCR; TCRdb's copy has only in-frame clones and leaves some out. The repertoire consists of under 55,000 clones, with roughly nine tenths occurring once and the leading ten covering approximately 15%. Germline-derived CDR1 and CDR2 are MDHEN and SYDVKM. This CDR3 has 15 residues. V lost 2 bases, J lost 2 bases, and 10 bases lay in between. The study, taken as a whole, reports: A larger donor-reactive than third-party decline suggested partial antigen-specific deletion. Low donor cell numbers restricted donor-reactive repertoire measurement in two subjects.

The chain employs TRBV28 and TRBJ1-5; TRBD1 might be the D (5 bases). This TCR derives from a human patient who received a liver transplant. Some T cells may be graft donor cells. Specimen: CD8+ T cells from blood, collected 12 months after liver transplant. CDR3 loop: CASSLGGVGNQPQHF. The CDR3 DNA follows: TGTGCCAGCAGTTTAGGGGGAGTCGGCAATCAGCCCCAGCATTTT.